The clone carrying this T cell receptor (beta chain) has a single count. These data originate in a study of blood T cell repertoires in COVID-19. Study overall: Both acute and convalescent COVID-19 samples were obtained from the United States, Italy and Spain. Nucleic acid was either cDNA or gDNA, and it came from T cells, B-cell-depleted T cells, or PBMCs.

The germline gives CDR1 SGHRS, CDR2 YFSETQ. This CDR3 has 17 residues. Losses at the gene ends were 0 bases for V and 4 bases for J; bases not matched to a gene: 7. Under the authors' procedure: Cell counts per sample came from amplifying reference gene primers. Produced via immunoSEQ multiplex PCR; TCRdb's table is partial and in-frame only. V and J calls and clone size are as listed in that table; D and trimming were resolved from the DNA. This table holds under 300,000 clones, under 85% found once. The source is a human donor in a cohort sampled during active COVID-19. The sequenced sample consisted of peripheral blood. The chain has TRBV5-1 and TRBJ2-5, with 12 nucleotides matching TRBD2. The CDR3 DNA sequence: TGCGCCAGCAGCTTGGGGCGAAAGACTAGCGGGGGAGAGACCCAGTACTTC. The encoded protein is CASSLGRKTSGGETQYF.